This entry lists 28 T cell receptor beta chains sequenced from one sample in a study of response to subunit inactivated influenza vaccine. In TCRdb, the RT-PCR reads were re-called with MiXCR into one record per CDR3 protein. The data hold hundreds of thousands of distinct CDR3 sequences, with about 14% observed a single time. The sample consisted of PBMCs from blood, taken around 15 days before vaccination. These receptors were collected from a man aged 45-60 years who received an inactivated influenza vaccine.

The table lists this clonotype with a few counts. V gene TRBV4-3 combines with J gene TRBJ1-2; maybe TRBD1 (6 bases). The CDR3 length is 15 residues. The germline CDR1 and CDR2 sequences are LGHNA and YSLEER. Trimming pared 1 base from V and 5 bases from J, leaving 14 bases between. The CDR3 coding sequence is TGCGCCAGCAGCCAAGGGGACACCGGGGGGTATGGCTACACCTTC. This encodes CASSQGDTGGYGYTF.

The chain employs TRBV28 and TRBJ2-2, with no clear D. The CDR3 is 15 residues long. Trimming took off 2 bases at V and 4 bases at J, with 11 bases between the two ends. Germline V gene sequence: CDR1 MDHEN, CDR2 SYDVKM. CDR3 region: CASSLDGLATGELFF. For the CDR3, the DNA is TGTGCCAGCAGTTTAGACGGGTTGGCCACCGGGGAGCTGTTTTTT.

This clonotype was seen more than once but under ten times. V and J are TRBV28 and TRBJ2-7; 9 bases line up with TRBD1. Germline V gene sequence: CDR1 MDHEN, CDR2 SYDVKM. J lost 5 bases, V lost 5 bases, and 10 bases had no gene match. CDR3 length: 15 amino acids. The CDR3 region is CASSGPGQGSNEQYF. For the CDR3, the DNA is TGTGCCAGCAGTGGACCGGGACAGGGAAGCAACGAGCAGTACTTC.

In this sample, this clonotype turned up many times. The chain links TRBV4-3 to TRBJ2-3; 9 nucleotides match TRBD2. CDR1 is LGHNA, CDR2 YSLEER, per germline. V lost 3 bases to trimming and J lost 4 bases; unmatched junction nucleotides: 5. The CDR3 spans 15 residues. CDR3 sequence (DNA): TGCGCCAGCAGCCAGATAGCGGGAGTAGCAGATACGCAGTATTTT. Translation: CASSQIAGVADTQYF.

This clonotype was recorded a few times. This rearrangement joins TRBV24-1 to TRBJ1-4, with D uncertain. CDR1 and CDR2 (germline): KGHDR, SFDVKD. Trimming left V 3 bases short and J 0 bases short, with 7 bases between. CDR3 size: 15 residues. CDR3 sequence (DNA): TGTGCCACCAGTGATCCACACGCAACTAATGAAAAACTGTTTTTT. Translation gives CATSDPHATNEKLFF.

CDR3 in amino acids: CASSEGGTRTNEQFF. The CDR3 DNA reads TGTGCCAGCAGCGAGGGGGGGACTAGGACCAATGAGCAGTTCTTC. This chain links TRBV9 with TRBJ2-1; 8 nucleotides line up with TRBD2. Looked up from germline, CDR1 is SGDLS and CDR2 is YYNGEE. Germline trimming cut 3 bases from V and 6 bases from J; bases unmatched to any gene: 8. The CDR3 contains 15 residues.

This clonotype was seen a handful of times. The V gene is TRBV12-3 or TRBV12-4, the J gene TRBJ2-5; D is possibly TRBD1 (6 bases). The V end was cut by 6 bases, the J end by 3 bases, with 17 bases between. This CDR3 spans 15 amino acids. DNA for the CDR3: TGTGCCAGCAGGCAAGACCCCGGGACAAAAGAGACCCAGTACTTC. It codes for CASRQDPGTKETQYF.

This clonotype was counted only a few times. The J gene is TRBJ2-3, the V gene TRBV20-1, with 7 bases fitting TRBD2. This CDR3 spans 13 amino acids. Germline V lookup: CDR1 DFQATT, CDR2 SNEGSKA (reference sequence). V lost 6 bases, J lost 2 bases, and 5 bases stayed unmatched. The CDR3 DNA reads as TGCAGTGCCCGCGGGGGTATCACAGATACGCAGTATTTT. It yields the protein CSARGGITDTQYF.

This clonotype was found a few times. The chain employs TRBV6-5 and TRBJ2-5; weak D call: TRBD1 (6 bases). The germline gives CDR1 MNHEY, CDR2 SVGAGI. This CDR3 region has 14 residues. Deletions cut 4 bases from V and 4 bases from J, with 13 bases between. The CDR3 protein is CASSSLRQAETQYF. DNA for the CDR3: TGTGCCAGCAGTTCCCTACGACAGGCAGAGACCCAGTACTTC.

This clonotype was seen only a few times. The chain joins TRBV27 to TRBJ1-5, with 8 nucleotides matching TRBD1. This CDR3 comprises 16 residues. Germline V gives CDR1 MNHEY, CDR2 SMNVEV (reference sequence). With V trimmed by 6 bases and J by 6 bases, 13 bases remained unmatched. CDR3 loop: CASSLRGDRLGQPQHF. The CDR3 DNA reads as TGTGCCAGCAGCCTAAGGGGGGACAGGTTGGGTCAGCCCCAGCATTTT.

This chain connects TRBV7-2 to TRBJ2-7; D gene unclear. The CDR3 extends over 16 amino acids. Trimming cost V 1 base and J 0 bases, with 13 bases left between them. CDR1 and CDR2 (germline): SGHTA, FQGNSA. The CDR3 region is CASSLGSAVSSYEQYF. Written as DNA, the CDR3 is TGTGCCAGCAGCTTAGGCAGCGCCGTTTCCTCCTACGAGCAGTACTTC.

This clonotype has ten or more counts. This chain joins TRBV12-3 or TRBV12-4 and TRBJ1-4; TRBD1 aligns across 7 bases. This CDR3 is built from 14 residues. The junction had 6 bases not matched to a gene; V was cut back by 6 bases and J by 5 bases. DNA for the CDR3: TGTGCCAGCAGCCTGGGACAGAGGAATGAAAAACTGTTTTTT. Residues: CASSLGQRNEKLFF.

This clonotype has only a few counts. J is TRBJ2-6 and V is TRBV4-3; TRBD1 might be the D (6 bases). The germline V and J ends were trimmed by 7 bases and 4 bases, with 11 bases remaining between them. CDR1 is LGHNA and CDR2 is YSLEER in the germline V gene. The CDR3 spans 14 residues. The CDR3 sequence is CASNSGVGANVLTF. Written as DNA, the CDR3 is TGCGCCAGCAACTCAGGGGTAGGGGCCAACGTCCTGACTTTC.

This clonotype was counted many times. The chain recombines TRBV29-1 with TRBJ2-7, with D hard to call. This CDR3 region has 15 residues. From germline, CDR1 is SQVTM and CDR2 ANQGSEA. Trimming shortened V by 0 bases and J by 4 bases, and 16 bases separated the two germline ends. CDR3 protein: CSVEEKGSRRYEQYF. The CDR3, as DNA: TGCAGCGTTGAAGAGAAGGGTTCCCGAAGATACGAGCAGTACTTC.

This clonotype was recorded a few times. The chain combines TRBV29-1 with TRBJ1-1; the match to TRBD1 covers 7 bases. The germline V gene has CDR1 SQVTM and CDR2 ANQGSEA. The CDR3 totals 11 residues. V was clipped by 3 bases and J by 10 bases; unmatched bases: 5. CDR3 in amino acids: CSVERQGTAFF. The CDR3 region has the DNA TGCAGCGTTGAGAGACAGGGAACAGCTTTCTTT.

The J gene is TRBJ2-7, the V gene TRBV4-1; maybe TRBD2 (5 bases). The germline V gene encodes CDR1 MGHRA and CDR2 YSYEKL. The CDR3 extends over 14 amino acids. V shed 1 base and J shed 5 bases, with 12 bases lying between them. The CDR3 protein is CASSQVGVRNEQYF. CDR3 bases: TGCGCCAGCAGCCAAGTCGGGGTTCGCAACGAGCAGTACTTC.

This clonotype occurred a few times. The chain employs TRBV4-3 and TRBJ2-5; no definite D call. Germline CDR1 and CDR2: LGHNA and YSLEER. Trimming shortened V by 1 base and J by 2 bases, and 8 bases separated the two germline ends. The CDR3 length is 14 residues. CDR3 DNA: TGCGCCAGCAGCCAAGGTCCGGAGCAAGAGACCCAGTACTTC. This sequence encodes CASSQGPEQETQYF.

The V and J genes are TRBV15 and TRBJ2-5; TRBD1 matches at 7 bases. The CDR3 sequence is 16 residues long. Per the germline V gene, CDR1 is LNHNV and CDR2 is YYDKDF (reference sequence). The ends lost 3 bases at V and 2 bases at J; junction bases unmatched: 9. In nucleotides, the CDR3 is TGTGCCACCAGCAGTGAATCCGGGACAGCTCAAGAGACCCAGTACTTC. It codes for CATSSESGTAQETQYF.

This clonotype was counted many times. This rearrangement joins TRBV2 to TRBJ2-3; D gene uncertain. The CDR3 totals 14 residues. V lost 4 bases, J lost 5 bases, and 13 bases lay in between. Germline CDR1 SNHLY, CDR2 FYNNEI. CDR3 in amino acids: CASSASQRVDTQYF. In nucleotides, the CDR3 is TGTGCCAGCAGTGCGTCTCAACGGGTAGATACGCAGTATTTT.

This clonotype has just a few counts. The chain combines TRBV6-5 with TRBJ1-2, with TRBD1 as a possible D gene (6 bases). V lost 0 bases and J lost 4, with 15 bases in between. The CDR3 has 16 residues. The V gene's germline CDR1 is MNHEY and CDR2 SVGAGI. The CDR3 loop is CASSYSPGADAYGYTF. CDR3 in DNA: TGTGCCAGCAGTTACTCCCCGGGGGCGGATGCCTATGGCTACACCTTC.

As DNA, the CDR3 is TGTGCCAGCAGCCAGGGACTAGCGGGAAGATATGAGCAGTTCTTC. Amino acid sequence: CASSQGLAGRYEQFF. The rearrangement uses TRBV7-2 and TRBJ2-1, with TRBD2 matching over 13 bases. Trimming took 5 bases from V and 8 from J; bases not matched to a gene: 6. The CDR3 runs 15 residues. CDR1 and CDR2 (germline): SGHTA, FQGNSA.

The rearrangement links TRBV6-2 or TRBV6-3 to TRBJ2-2; 7 positions agree with TRBD2. Trimming at V came to 8 bases and at J to 5 bases, leaving 11 bases not matched to a gene. The germline V gene encodes CDR1 MNHEY and CDR2 SVGEGT. The CDR3 length is 15 residues. The CDR3 DNA sequence: TGTGCCAGCTTACGGACTAGGAAACCAACCGGGGAGCTGTTTTTT. The encoded protein is CASLRTRKPTGELFF.

This clonotype was seen only a few times. This chain links TRBV7-2 with TRBJ2-7; perhaps TRBD2 as D (5 bases). Trimming took off 0 bases at V and 3 bases at J, with 12 bases between the two ends. The CDR3 loop spans 15 amino acids. Germline CDR1 and CDR2: SGHTA and FQGNSA. The CDR3 here is CASSLAGRSFYEQYF. The CDR3 bases are TGTGCCAGCAGCTTAGCGGGGAGATCATTCTACGAGCAGTACTTC.

This clonotype has just a few counts. V is TRBV6-1 and J is TRBJ2-7, with 9 bases fitting TRBD1. The CDR3 runs to 15 residues. CDR1 and CDR2 (germline): MNHNS, SASEGT. Trimming cost V 6 bases and J 3 bases; bases outside gene matches: 9. The CDR3 DNA follows: TGTGCCAGCAGAAGAACACAGGGGGCTATCTACGAGCAGTACTTC. Translated, it gives CASRRTQGAIYEQYF.

The sample holds many counts of this clonotype. J is TRBJ2-7 and V is TRBV24-1; 12 nucleotides line up with TRBD2. Germline CDR1 and CDR2: KGHDR and SFDVKD. Germline trimming cut 8 bases from V and 3 bases from J; bases unmatched to any gene: 7. CDR3 length: 15 amino acids. The CDR3 is CATIGLAGPRYEQYF. The CDR3, as DNA: TGTGCCACCATCGGACTAGCGGGGCCCCGCTACGAGCAGTACTTC.

This clonotype was seen a few times. V gene TRBV6-2 or TRBV6-3 combines with J gene TRBJ1-5; no reliable D call. The V gene lost 9 bases and the J gene lost 0 bases, with 9 bases spanning the gap. Germline V gene lookup returns CDR1 MNHEY and CDR2 SVGEGT. The CDR3 has 13 amino acids. The CDR3 DNA sequence: TGTGCCAGTACGGACGTTAGCAATCAGCCCCAGCATTTT. Protein sequence: CASTDVSNQPQHF.

V and J are TRBV2 and TRBJ2-7; D is undetermined. CDR3 length equals 12 residues. The V gene's germline CDR1 is SNHLY and CDR2 FYNNEI. The V gene lost 6 bases and the J gene lost 2 bases, with 8 bases spanning the gap. The CDR3 reads CASRYGAYEQYF. The CDR3 DNA reads as TGTGCCAGCAGGTATGGGGCCTACGAGCAGTACTTC. The complete variable domain, with remaining parts taken from reference TRBV2 and TRBJ2-7, reads EPEVTQTPSHQVTQMGQEVILRCVPISNHLYFYWYRQILGQKVEFLVSFYNNEISEKSEIFDDQFSVERPDGSNFTLKIRSTKLEDSAMYFCASRYGAYEQYFGPGTRLTVT.

This clonotype was seen a handful of times. This chain uses TRBV5-1 with TRBJ2-5; TRBD2 matches 11 bases. The ends lost 2 bases at V and 1 base at J; junction bases unmatched: 4. This CDR3 has 16 amino acids. CDR1 and CDR2 (germline): SGHRS, YFSETQ. The CDR3 DNA is TGCGCCAGCAGCTTAAGGCTAGCGGGGGGCCAAGAGACCCAGTACTTC. Amino acid sequence: CASSLRLAGGQETQYF.